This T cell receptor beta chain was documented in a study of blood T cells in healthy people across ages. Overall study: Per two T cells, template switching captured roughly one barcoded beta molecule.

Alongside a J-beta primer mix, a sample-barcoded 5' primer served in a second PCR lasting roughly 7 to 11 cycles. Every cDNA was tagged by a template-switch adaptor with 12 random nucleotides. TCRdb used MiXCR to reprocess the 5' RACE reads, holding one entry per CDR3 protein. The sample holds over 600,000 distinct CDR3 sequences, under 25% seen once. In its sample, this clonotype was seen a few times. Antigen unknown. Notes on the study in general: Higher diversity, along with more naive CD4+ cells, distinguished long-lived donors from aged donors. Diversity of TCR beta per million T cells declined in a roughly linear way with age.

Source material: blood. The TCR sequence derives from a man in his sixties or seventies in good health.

CDR3 sequence reads: CAWSSTDRDRVRYTF. The DNA of the CDR3 is TGTGCCTGGAGTTCAACAGACCGGGACAGGGTGCGCTACACCTTC. The V gene is TRBV30, the J gene TRBJ1-2; 9 bases are shared with TRBD1. The V segment lost 2 bases and the J segment 9 bases; nucleotides outside the gene matches: 13. The CDR3 spans 15 residues. Germline CDR1 and CDR2: GTSNPN and SVGIG (reference sequence).